This TCR beta chain is from a study of spatial heterogeneity in lung cancer. Study findings and constraints: Expanded TCRs that were ubiquitous or regional had counts tracking ubiquitous and regional nonsynonymous mutations, respectively. In tumors, expanded intratumoral alpha and beta TCR counts tracked mutation counts.

This clonotype was recorded at least ten times. Its cognate antigen is unknown. The time point was: sample taken at primary tumor resection. Whole RNA from tumor, nontumor lung or frozen PBMC was sequenced unsorted. MiXCR, run by TCRdb on the 5' RACE reads, gives a single entry per CDR3 protein. The sample has 10,000 to 15,000 distinct CDR3 sequences; about 6.3% are singletons. The CDR3 runs to 15 residues. Germline-derived CDR1 and CDR2 are SGHTA and FQGNSA. Trimming at V came to 3 bases and at J to 4 bases, leaving 9 bases not matched to a gene. The chain is built from TRBV7-2 and TRBJ2-7; 7 bases fit TRBD1. This TCR was recovered from a female donor with early-stage non-small cell lung cancer. This material consisted of lung tumor tissue, taken at surgery. Here the CDR3 reads CASSLQGEGLYEQYF. Here the CDR3 DNA reads TGTGCCAGCAGCTTGCAGGGGGAAGGGCTTTACGAGCAGTACTTC.